Each of the 17 T cell receptor beta chains below was sequenced from the same sample in a study of blood T cell repertoires in COVID-19. Libraries were prepared by immunoSEQ multiplex PCR; TCRdb keeps only in-frame clonotypes and omits some of them. The sample lists roughly 100,000 clones; 80% to 85% were seen once. Material for sequencing was peripheral blood. Every receptor here comes from an elderly woman with acute or convalescent COVID-19.

This rearrangement joins TRBV28 to TRBJ2-3, with 7 nucleotides matching TRBD2. The V gene's germline CDR1 is MDHEN and CDR2 SYDVKM. This CDR3 has 16 amino acids. J was trimmed by 2 bases and V by 1 base; bases with no gene match: 6. The CDR3 coding sequence is TGTGCCAGCAGTTTATATCCTAGCGGCAACACAGATACGCAGTATTTT. This sequence encodes CASSLYPSGNTDTQYF.

The V call is TRBV15, the J call TRBJ1-2; possibly TRBD1 for D (5 bases). V was cut by 3 bases and J by 6 bases, with 20 bases left in between. The CDR3 contains 16 residues. Per the germline V gene, CDR1 is LNHNV and CDR2 is YYDKDF (reference sequence). CDR3 in DNA: TGTGCCACCAGCAGGGGGCTTAAAACTCGTGGAAATGGCTACACCTTC. It encodes CATSRGLKTRGNGYTF.

This clone has only one observation. V is TRBV5-6 and J is TRBJ1-5; D is undetermined. Germline lookup yields CDR1 SGHDT and CDR2 YYEEEE. This CDR3 is 14 amino acids long. The V gene lost 0 bases and the J gene lost 7 bases, with 11 bases spanning the gap. CDR3 nucleotide sequence: TGTGCCAGCAGCTTGGGGGGAGGGTGGCAGCCCCAGCATTTT. Translation: CASSLGGGWQPQHF.

V and J are TRBV7-2 and TRBJ2-1; TRBD2 matches 9 bases. Per the germline V gene, CDR1 is SGHTA and CDR2 is FQGNSA. This CDR3 comprises 19 residues. V gave up 5 bases and J gave up 4 bases; unmatched junction bases: 18. CDR3 nucleotide sequence: TGTGCCAGCAGCGCCTCCAGGCAAGCGGGAGGACCTATGTACAATGAGCAGTTCTTC. This translates into CASSASRQAGGPMYNEQFF.

The chain has TRBV5-1 and TRBJ1-1; 8 bases are shared with TRBD1. The CDR3 runs 14 residues. Germline V lookup: CDR1 SGHRS, CDR2 YFSETQ. V lost 4 bases, J lost 2 bases, and 4 bases stayed unmatched. The CDR3 DNA is TGCGCCAGCAGCCGCCCAGGGGGCAACACTGAAGCTTTCTTT. Protein sequence: CASSRPGGNTEAFF.

The rearrangement links TRBV24-1 to TRBJ2-1, with 9 bases identical to TRBD1. From germline, CDR1 is KGHDR and CDR2 SFDVKD. V dropped 2 bases and J dropped 8; count of bases not matched to a gene: 6. The CDR3 totals 15 residues. In DNA form, the CDR3 reads TGTGCCACCAGTGATTGGGGGACAGGGACCGATGAGCAGTTCTTC. Amino acid sequence: CATSDWGTGTDEQFF.

This chain connects TRBV7-9 to TRBJ1-6; 8 bases map to TRBD1. Germline V lookup: CDR1 SEHNR, CDR2 FQNEAQ (reference sequence). The CDR3 contains 14 residues. V was clipped by 5 bases and J by 10 bases; unmatched bases: 7. DNA of the CDR3: TGTGCCAGCAGCCCGACAGGGGAGTTGTCACCCCTCCACTTT. Protein: CASSPTGELSPLHF.

The chain carries TRBV6-6 and TRBJ2-1; 8 bases fit TRBD2. CDR1 is MNHNY and CDR2 is SVGAGI in the germline V gene (reference sequence). The CDR3 is 16 residues long. V dropped 5 bases and J dropped 0; count of bases not matched to a gene: 6. The CDR3 sequence: CASSGLSGSSYNEQFF. CDR3 DNA sequence: TGTGCCAGCAGTGGGTTAAGCGGGAGCTCCTACAATGAGCAGTTCTTC.

This clone was seen a few times. The rearrangement joins TRBV14 to TRBJ2-1; 8 positions agree with TRBD1. The ends lost 1 base at V and 9 bases at J; junction bases unmatched: 5. Germline lookup yields CDR1 SGHDN and CDR2 FVKESK. This CDR3 contains 14 residues. Here the CDR3 DNA reads TGTGCCAGCAGCCAAGTCTCAGGGGGCAGTGAGCAGTTCTTC. This translates into CASSQVSGGSEQFF.

CDR3 in DNA: TGCGCCAGCAGCGAGGGCCTCGGAGGCGGTCAGCCCCAGCATTTT. Translating it yields CASSEGLGGGQPQHF. The chain recombines TRBV5-1 with TRBJ1-5; D is unclear. Trimming pared 4 bases from V and 6 bases from J, leaving 17 bases between. CDR3 length: 15 residues. From germline, CDR1 is SGHRS and CDR2 YFSETQ.

The chain has TRBV12-5 and TRBJ2-1, with D perhaps matching TRBD2 (5 bases). Germline V gene lookup returns CDR1 LGHNT and CDR2 FRNRAP. CDR3 length: 16 residues. Between the trimmed V and J ends, which lost 3 bases and 4 bases, there was a span of 16 bases. The CDR3 sequence is CASGFLTPSGYNEQFF. CDR3 coding DNA: TGTGCTAGTGGTTTCTTAACACCTTCGGGATACAATGAGCAGTTCTTC.

The J gene is TRBJ1-6, the V gene TRBV28, with TRBD1 as a possible D gene (5 bases). CDR1 MDHEN and CDR2 SYDVKM come from the germline V gene. Trimming shortened V by 10 bases and J by 6 bases, and 19 bases separated the two germline ends. This CDR3 has 15 amino acids. CDR3 sequence: CATRGAGLGNSPLHF. CDR3 bases: TGTGCCACCAGAGGGGCTGGTCTCGGTAATTCACCCCTCCACTTT.

This clone was picked up a small number of times. The chain links TRBV5-1 to TRBJ2-2, with TRBD2 as a possible D gene (5 bases). Germline V gene sequence: CDR1 SGHRS, CDR2 YFSETQ. The CDR3 runs to 14 residues. Between the trimmed V and J ends, which lost 0 bases and 7 bases, there was a span of 10 bases. CDR3 residues: CASSLAIEGGELFF. For the CDR3, the DNA is TGCGCCAGCAGCTTGGCCATCGAGGGCGGGGAGCTGTTTTTT.

The chain combines TRBV5-6 with TRBJ2-1; 13 bases agree with TRBD2. Unmatched junction bases numbered 5, after V lost 2 bases and J lost 9 bases. Germline V gives CDR1 SGHDT, CDR2 YYEEEE. The CDR3 is 15 amino acids. CDR3 DNA: TGTGCCAGCAGCTTAAAACTAGCGGGAGGGTTTGAGCAGTTCTTC. Protein: CASSLKLAGGFEQFF.

The chain has TRBV6-1 and TRBJ2-3; no clear D gene. The germline gives CDR1 MNHNS, CDR2 SASEGT. The CDR3 totals 13 residues. V gave up 3 bases and J gave up 3 bases, with 7 bases separating them. The CDR3 DNA reads TGTGCCAGCAGTGATATCTTTACAGATACGCAGTATTTT. This encodes CASSDIFTDTQYF.

The chain recombines TRBV5-4 with TRBJ2-1; 10 nucleotides align to TRBD2. Germline assignment: CDR1 SGHNT and CDR2 YYREEE (reference sequence). V was pared by 3 bases and J by 2 bases, with 2 bases of the junction left unmatched. The CDR3 loop spans 15 amino acids. The CDR3 nucleotides are TGTGCCAGCAGCTCAACTAGCGGGACCTACAATGAGCAGTTCTTC. This sequence encodes CASSSTSGTYNEQFF. Based on the CDR3 plus reference TRBV5-4 and TRBJ2-1, the full variable domain is ETGVTQSPTHLIKTRGQQVTLRCSSQSGHNTVSWYQQALGQGPQFIFQYYREEENGRGNFPPRFSGLQFPNYSSELNVNALELDDSALYLCASSSTSGTYNEQFFGPGTRLTVL.

The chain combines TRBV6-2 or TRBV6-3 with TRBJ2-7; the D gene is possibly TRBD1 (6 bases). Trimming pared 5 bases from V and 3 bases from J, leaving 23 bases between. The V gene's germline CDR1 is MNHEY and CDR2 SVGEGT. This CDR3 has 17 residues. DNA for the CDR3: TGTGCCAGCAGTGACTTTCCGACAGGTCGACGCTACTACGAGCAGTACGTC. It encodes CASSDFPTGRRYYEQYV.